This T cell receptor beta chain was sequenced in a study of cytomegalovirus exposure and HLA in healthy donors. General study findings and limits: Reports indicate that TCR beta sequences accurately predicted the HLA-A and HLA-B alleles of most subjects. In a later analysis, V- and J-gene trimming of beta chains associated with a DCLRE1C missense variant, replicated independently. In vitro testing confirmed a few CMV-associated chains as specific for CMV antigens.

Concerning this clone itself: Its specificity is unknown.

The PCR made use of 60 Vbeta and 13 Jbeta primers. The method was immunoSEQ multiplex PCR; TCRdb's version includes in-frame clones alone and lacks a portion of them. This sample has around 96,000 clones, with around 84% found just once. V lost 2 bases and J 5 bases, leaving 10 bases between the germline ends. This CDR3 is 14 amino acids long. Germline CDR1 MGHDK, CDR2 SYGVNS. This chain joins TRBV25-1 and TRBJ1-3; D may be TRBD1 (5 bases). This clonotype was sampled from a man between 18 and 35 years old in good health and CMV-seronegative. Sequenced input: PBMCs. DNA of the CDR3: TGTGCCAGCAGTGAAGGGGCCGTTAGAAACACCATATATTTT. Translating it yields CASSEGAVRNTIYF.